The clone carrying this T cell receptor (beta chain) was detected only a few times. This record comes from a study of T cell changes during pregnancy in multiple sclerosis. Sequenced by immunoSEQ multiplex PCR; TCRdb stores in-frame clones only, minus some. The sample includes 61,000 or so clones, about 94% of them seen just once. CDR1 and CDR2 from the germline V gene are MDHEN and SYDVKM. CDR3 length equals 13 residues. V lost 8 bases, J lost 6 bases, and 14 bases lay in between. Sample: CD4+ T cells from peripheral blood mononuclear cells, taken before pregnancy. The sequence derives from a female donor with multiple sclerosis, enrolled in a pregnancy study. The rearrangement joins TRBV28 to TRBJ1-5; D is unresolved. CDR3 nucleotides: TGTGCCAGCTTTGGGCAGTATCGTCAGCCCCAGCATTTT. The encoded protein is CASFGQYRQPQHF.